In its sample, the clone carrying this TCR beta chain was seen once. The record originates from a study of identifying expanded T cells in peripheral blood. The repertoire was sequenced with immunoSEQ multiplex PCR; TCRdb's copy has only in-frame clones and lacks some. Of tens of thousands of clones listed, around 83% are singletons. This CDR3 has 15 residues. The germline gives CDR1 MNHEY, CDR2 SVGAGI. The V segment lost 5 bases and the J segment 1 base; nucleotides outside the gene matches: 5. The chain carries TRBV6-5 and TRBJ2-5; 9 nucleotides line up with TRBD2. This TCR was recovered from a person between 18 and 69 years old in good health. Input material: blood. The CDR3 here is CASSLAGRGQETQYF. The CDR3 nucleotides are TGTGCCAGCAGTCTAGCGGGAAGGGGCCAAGAGACCCAGTACTTC.